This TCR beta chain was identified during a study of T cell responses to AZD1222 COVID-19 vaccine. The germline CDR1 and CDR2 sequences are MRHNA and SNTAGT. This CDR3 is built from 16 residues. As regards this clone: Mismatch with germline at one junction end may stem from a read error. The same CDR3 is also encoded by other DNA sequences in this sample.

Assay used: immunoSEQ multiplex PCR; TCRdb lists only in-frame clones, some missing. Found here are approximately 130,000 clones, roughly 91% of them singletons; the top ten hold roughly 11%. The clonotype comes from an adult in good health. The V gene is TRBV6-4, the J gene TRBJ2-1; tentatively, D is TRBD2 (6 bases). The specimen was peripheral blood, collected on day 0 of MenACWY control vaccination. The CDR3 spells CASSDSGGTSYNEQFF. CDR3 DNA sequence: TGTGCCAGCAGTGACTCAGGCGGGACCTCCTACAATGAGCAATTCTTC.